Following are 24 T cell receptor beta chains from one sample sequenced in a study of Ad26.COV2.S vaccination and SARS-CoV-2 variants (dated by TCRdb to about 2021). Receptor amplification or capture employed the immunoSEQ multiplex PCR assay. TCRdb re-hosts the immuneACCESS table, in-frame sequences only. Its copies lack some clones; in the studies checked, an unresolved V gene accounts for under half of them, and the cause for the rest is not known. The sample table lists about 350,000 clones, about 87% of them with a count of one. The leading ten clones occupy around 6.6% of the sample. This specimen's treatment or condition label, interpreted: roughly 20 received Ad26.COV2.S at low or high dose, single or two shots; about 5 received placebo; per-sample allocation not given. Repertoires of vaccine and placebo recipients were sequenced from samples collected on day 63 after the first injection.

The specimen was peripheral blood, collected in a trial of Ad26.COV2.S vaccine versus placebo. The receptor source for this set is a person aged 18-60 years who received the Ad26.COV2.S COVID-19 vaccine or a placebo.

This chain connects TRBV6-2 or TRBV6-3 to TRBJ2-1; 8 positions match TRBD2. The CDR3 consists of 15 residues. Per the germline V gene, CDR1 is MNHEY and CDR2 is SVGEGT. V lost 4 bases to trimming and J lost 6 bases; unmatched junction nucleotides: 8. The CDR3 sequence is CASSLGAGVVNEQFF. For the CDR3, the DNA is TGTGCCAGCAGTTTGGGAGCGGGAGTCGTCAATGAGCAGTTCTTC.

The chain employs TRBV5-8 and TRBJ2-1; 14 bases are a match to TRBD2. The trim removed 4 bases at V and 6 bases at J, leaving 3 bases unmatched. CDR3 size: 15 residues. Germline CDR1 is SGHTS and CDR2 is YDEGEE. The CDR3 spells CASSPTSGRGNEQFF. The CDR3 DNA sequence: TGTGCCAGCAGCCCGACTAGCGGGAGGGGCAATGAGCAGTTCTTC.

This chain uses TRBV29-1 with TRBJ1-5; 9 nucleotides match TRBD1. Germline V gene lookup returns CDR1 SQVTM and CDR2 ANQGSEA. The CDR3 consists of 13 residues. Losses at the gene ends were 6 bases for V and 5 bases for J; bases not matched to a gene: 5. CDR3: CSVARDRDQPQHF. CDR3 nucleotide sequence: TGCAGCGTGGCTAGGGACAGGGATCAGCCCCAGCATTTT.

This chain joins TRBV6-2 or TRBV6-3 and TRBJ1-2; D remains ambiguous. The CDR3 is 13 amino acids. V lost 1 base and J 4 bases, leaving 7 bases between the germline ends. CDR1 and CDR2 (germline): MNHEY, SVGEGT. CDR3 DNA sequence: TGTGCCAGCAGTTACTTGGCTGGCTATGGCTACACCTTC. Translating it yields CASSYLAGYGYTF.

The chain uses TRBV5-4 and TRBJ1-1; TRBD1 matches 8 bases. Germline trimming cut 4 bases from V and 4 bases from J; bases unmatched to any gene: 9. The CDR3 is 15 residues long. Germline values: CDR1 SGHNT, CDR2 YYREEE (reference sequence). CDR3 protein: CASSEPQGAPTEAFF. The CDR3 DNA is TGTGCCAGCAGCGAACCTCAGGGGGCGCCCACTGAAGCTTTCTTT.

V is TRBV27 and J is TRBJ2-6; D unclear. The V gene's germline CDR1 is MNHEY and CDR2 SMNVEV (reference sequence). Trimming pared 6 bases from V and 3 bases from J, leaving 9 bases between. The CDR3 contains 14 residues. The CDR3 loop is CASSPMSGANVLTF. The CDR3 nucleotides are TGTGCCAGCAGCCCCATGAGTGGGGCCAACGTCCTGACTTTC.

V and J are TRBV7-9 and TRBJ2-3; 9 bases are a match to TRBD2. This CDR3 is 15 amino acids long. The ends lost 6 bases at V and 4 bases at J; junction bases unmatched: 8. Germline V gene data show CDR1 as SEHNR and CDR2 as FQNEAQ (reference sequence). CDR3 sequence (DNA): TGTGCCAGCAGTCGGATGGCGGGAGGGGCAGATACGCAGTATTTT. It is translated as CASSRMAGGADTQYF.

In this sample, this clone turned up once. The CDR3 DNA reads as TGTGCCAGCAGCTTGGAGGTGGGGTCTGGGGCCAACGTCCTGACTTTC. This gives the protein CASSLEVGSGANVLTF. The J gene is TRBJ2-6, the V gene TRBV5-8; D is ambiguous. Germline V gene lookup returns CDR1 SGHTS and CDR2 YDEGEE. V lost 0 bases and J 1 base, leaving 8 bases between the germline ends. The CDR3 is 16 residues long. The variable domain in full, completed from reference TRBV5-8 and TRBJ2-6, reads EAGVTQSPTHLIKTRGQQATLRCSPISGHTSVYWYQQALGLGLQFLLWYDEGEERNRGNFPPRFSGRQFPNYSSELNVNALELEDSALYLCASSLEVGSGANVLTFGAGSRLTVL.

The chain couples TRBV6-1 to TRBJ2-5; D is perhaps TRBD2 (5 bases). V shed 1 base and J shed 5 bases, with 14 bases lying between them. The CDR3 covers 15 residues. In germline, CDR1 is MNHNS, CDR2 SASEGT. In nucleotides, the CDR3 is TGTGCCAGCAGTGAAGTCCGGGGAGTTGGGGAGACCCAGTACTTC. Amino acid sequence: CASSEVRGVGETQYF.

This clone was seen a few times. The genes are TRBV14 and TRBJ1-4; 7 positions match TRBD1. Trimming took 6 bases from V and 5 from J; bases not matched to a gene: 9. Germline CDR1 and CDR2: SGHDN and FVKESK. The CDR3 loop spans 15 amino acids. The CDR3 sequence is CASRPTGTANEKLFF. CDR3 DNA: TGTGCCAGCAGACCCACCGGGACAGCAAATGAAAAACTGTTTTTT.

DNA of the CDR3: TGTGCCAGCAGCTTACGAGTAGGGGTGAACACTGAAGCTTTCTTT. Translating it yields CASSLRVGVNTEAFF. The chain joins TRBV13 to TRBJ1-1; TRBD1 might be the D (5 bases). The V gene lost 2 bases and the J gene lost 0 bases, with 10 bases spanning the gap. The CDR3 length is 15 residues. The V gene's germline CDR1 is PRHDT and CDR2 FYEKMQ (reference sequence).

This clone was detected once. The V gene is TRBV4-1, the J gene TRBJ2-7; D may be TRBD1 (6 bases). Trimming cost V 8 bases and J 1 base, with 12 bases left between them. Germline assignment: CDR1 MGHRA and CDR2 YSYEKL. There are 13 residues in the CDR3. CDR3 sequence: CASGLTGSYEQYF. The CDR3 coding sequence is TGCGCCAGCGGGTTGACAGGATCCTACGAGCAGTACTTC.

The chain combines TRBV27 with TRBJ2-2, with TRBD2 matching over 10 bases. The CDR3 runs 19 residues. V lost 0 bases and J lost 4; bases outside the gene matches: 11. Per the germline V gene, CDR1 is MNHEY and CDR2 is SMNVEV (reference sequence). Here the CDR3 DNA reads TGTGCCAGCAGTTTATCCGACCCTAGCGGGAGACGTGGCACCGGGGAGCTGTTTTTT. Translating it yields CASSLSDPSGRRGTGELFF.

This clone was found once. This chain links TRBV27 with TRBJ2-1, with 10 bases identical to TRBD1. Per the germline V gene, CDR1 is MNHEY and CDR2 is SMNVEV (reference sequence). V shed 4 bases, J shed 7 bases, and the junction held 1 base outside the gene matches. The CDR3 contains 13 residues. CDR3 sequence: CASSWDRGNEQFF. In nucleotides, the CDR3 is TGTGCCAGCAGTTGGGACAGGGGTAATGAGCAGTTCTTC.

This chain connects TRBV6-5 to TRBJ1-2; D not certain. The CDR3 spans 14 residues. Trimming shortened V by 6 bases and J by 3 bases, and 14 bases separated the two germline ends. Germline CDR1 and CDR2: MNHEY and SVGAGI. Here the CDR3 reads CASSSVDYYYGYTF. CDR3 bases: TGTGCCAGCAGCTCAGTTGACTACTACTATGGCTACACCTTC.

The J gene is TRBJ1-5, the V gene TRBV12-5; perhaps TRBD1 as D (5 bases). Germline V lookup: CDR1 LGHNT, CDR2 FRNRAP. CDR3 length equals 12 residues. Trimming left V 5 bases short and J 6 bases short, with 8 bases between. CDR3 in DNA: TGTGCTAGTGGTCCGGGGGTTCAGCCCCAGCATTTT. Translation gives CASGPGVQPQHF.

The CDR3 DNA is TGTGCCAGCAGCTCTCCAAGGCCCGGATCGGGGTATGGCTACACCTTC. This encodes CASSSPRPGSGYGYTF. V and J are TRBV11-2 and TRBJ1-2, with D unresolved. Germline V gene sequence: CDR1 SGHAT, CDR2 FQNNGV. V shed 4 bases and J shed 5 bases, with 20 bases lying between them. The CDR3 loop spans 16 amino acids.

V is TRBV6-5 and J is TRBJ2-7; 7 bases fit TRBD1. After removal of 7 bases from V and 4 bases from J, the junction contained 7 bases not matched to a gene. The CDR3 loop spans 13 amino acids. Per the germline V gene, CDR1 is MNHEY and CDR2 is SVGAGI. The CDR3 coding sequence is TGTGCCAGCACCCGGACAGGATCGTACGAGCAGTACTTC. Protein sequence: CASTRTGSYEQYF.

This clone showed up just a few times. J is TRBJ2-3 and V is TRBV5-8; tentative D call: TRBD2 (5 bases). V shed 1 base and J shed 3 bases, with 18 bases lying between them. CDR3 length equals 17 residues. Per the germline V gene, CDR1 is SGHTS and CDR2 is YDEGEE. CDR3 sequence reads: CASSLRYLAGVTDTQYF. The CDR3 DNA reads TGTGCCAGCAGCTTGAGGTACCTAGCCGGAGTTACAGATACGCAGTATTTT.

CDR3 residues: CASSKDRISGNTIYF. The CDR3 coding sequence is TGTGCCAGCAGCAAAGACCGAATCTCTGGAAACACCATATATTTT. The chain is built from TRBV5-4 and TRBJ1-3; no definite D call. The CDR3 covers 15 residues. Trimming shortened V by 4 bases and J by 0 bases, and 11 bases separated the two germline ends. CDR1 and CDR2 (germline): SGHNT, YYREEE (reference sequence).

This sequence joins TRBV10-2 and TRBJ2-3; D not certain. The CDR3 sequence is 13 residues long. From germline, CDR1 is WSHSY and CDR2 SAAADI. Trimming took off 0 bases at V and 4 bases at J, with 5 bases between the two ends. The CDR3 DNA reads TGCGCCAGCAGTGAGTCATGGTCAGATACGCAGTATTTT. Encoded protein: CASSESWSDTQYF.

CDR3 sequence (DNA): TGTGCCAGCAGCTATAAGAGGACAGGGGGCGACTATGGCTACACCTTC. This encodes CASSYKRTGGDYGYTF. V and J are TRBV5-6 and TRBJ1-2, with 11 bases fitting TRBD1. The CDR3 runs to 16 residues. V dropped 3 bases and J dropped 3; count of bases not matched to a gene: 7. The V gene's germline CDR1 is SGHDT and CDR2 YYEEEE.

The chain is built from TRBV6-2 or TRBV6-3 and TRBJ2-1; TRBD1 might be the D (5 bases). Germline CDR1 and CDR2: MNHEY and SVGEGT. The V and J ends lost 4 bases and 6 bases respectively, with 22 bases between them. The CDR3 consists of 17 residues. CDR3 amino acids: CASSFGAPSGQTNEQFF. CDR3 nucleotide sequence: TGTGCCAGCAGTTTTGGGGCCCCGTCAGGGCAGACCAATGAGCAGTTCTTC.

The V gene is TRBV7-2, the J gene TRBJ1-2, with 10 positions matching TRBD1. V shed 5 bases, J shed 7 bases, and the junction held 10 bases outside the gene matches. CDR3 length: 15 residues. Germline V gene data show CDR1 as SGHTA and CDR2 as FQGNSA. In nucleotides, the CDR3 is TGTGCCAGCAGCCCTACCAGGACAGGGGGTGGTGGCTACACCTTC. Protein sequence: CASSPTRTGGGGYTF.